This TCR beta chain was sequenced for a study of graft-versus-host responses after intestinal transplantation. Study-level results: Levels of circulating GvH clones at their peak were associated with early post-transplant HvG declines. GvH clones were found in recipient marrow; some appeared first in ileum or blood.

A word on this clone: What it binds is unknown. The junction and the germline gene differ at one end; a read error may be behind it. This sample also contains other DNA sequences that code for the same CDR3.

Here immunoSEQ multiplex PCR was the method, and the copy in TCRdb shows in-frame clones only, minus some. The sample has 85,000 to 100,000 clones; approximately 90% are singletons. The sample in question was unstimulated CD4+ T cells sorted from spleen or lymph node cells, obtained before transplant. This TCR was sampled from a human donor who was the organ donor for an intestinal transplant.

The CDR3 here is CASSLAGEVYEQYF. The CDR3 DNA is TGTGCCAGTAGCTTAGCGGGAGAGGTATACGAGCAGTACTTC. The chain has TRBV7-9 and TRBJ2-7; 9 bases match TRBD2. Germline assignment: CDR1 SEHNR and CDR2 FQNEAQ (reference sequence). This CDR3 is 14 amino acids long.